The 32 T cell receptor beta chains below all came from one sample that was sequenced in a study of CXCR3-negative and CXCR3-positive naive CD8 T cells. Study observations and caveats: Higher TRB CDR3 hydrophobicity marked CXCR3-positive naive cells relative to CXCR3-negative naive cells.

Preparation of TRB cDNA libraries relied on 5' RACE carrying UMI labels. TCRdb re-called the 5' RACE reads, yielding one record per CDR3 amino acid sequence without DNA. Here the sample table reports 75,000 to 100,000 distinct CDR3 sequences. Which antigens these TCRs recognize remains unknown. Sequenced sample: naive CXCR3+ CD8+ T cells from blood. Subset in this sample: CD45RO-CCR7+CD27+CD95- naive CD8+ T cells expressing CXCR3 (TNR3+). The receptor set was obtained from a human donor in good health. Some clones in this sample may be carry-over from other donors' samples.

The J gene is TRBJ2-7, the V gene TRBV7-6. The CDR3 is made up of 12 amino acids. Germline CDR1 reads SGHVS; CDR2 reads FNYEAQ. Here the CDR3 reads CASSQAIHEQYF.

The CDR3 loop reads CASSLPGVRNTEAFF. This chain connects TRBV28 to TRBJ1-1. The CDR3 contains 15 residues. Germline V gene data show CDR1 as MDHEN and CDR2 as SYDVKM.

The chain has TRBV5-4 and TRBJ2-5; as DNA is missing, the TRBD1 call by TCRdb cannot be tested. The CDR3 loop spans 15 amino acids. CDR1 is SGHNT and CDR2 is YYREEE in the germline V gene (reference sequence). The CDR3: CASSLWDRGGETQYF.

CDR3 protein: CSASATSGGAFEQFF. This chain connects TRBV20-1 to TRBJ2-1; TCRdb calls TRBD2, which cannot be checked without DNA. Germline V gene lookup returns CDR1 DFQATT and CDR2 SNEGSKA (reference sequence). The length of the CDR3 is 15 residues.

The rearrangement uses TRBV20-1 and TRBJ1-1; TCRdb returns TRBD1, unconfirmable since there is no DNA. The CDR3 sequence is 13 residues long. Germline V lookup: CDR1 DFQATT, CDR2 SNEGSKA (reference sequence). The CDR3 sequence: CSPRDGLNTEAFF.

This chain joins TRBV29-1 and TRBJ2-2; the D call of TRBD1 rests on TCRdb alone, since no DNA is present to check it. This CDR3 has 15 residues. Germline V gives CDR1 SQVTM, CDR2 ANQGSEA. CDR3 residues: CSVERGGPNTGELFF.

CDR3 loop: CASSQDLGLQSYEQYF. The J gene is TRBJ2-7, the V gene TRBV3-1. From germline, CDR1 is LGHDT and CDR2 YNNKEL (reference sequence). The CDR3 has 16 amino acids.

The chain recombines TRBV7-3 with TRBJ2-1; TCRdb proposes TRBD2, but this gene call is untestable without DNA. Germline V lookup: CDR1 SGHTA, CDR2 FQGTGA. CDR3 length equals 15 residues. CDR3 in amino acids: CASSLMTSGYNEQFF.

The chain recombines TRBV7-8 with TRBJ2-3. The CDR3 contains 13 residues. CDR1 and CDR2 (germline): SGHVS, FQNEAQ. CDR3 sequence: CASSHTQSDTQYF.

J is TRBJ2-7 and V is TRBV28; no DNA is available, so the TRBD1 call from TCRdb remains unchecked. The CDR3 loop spans 15 amino acids. The V gene's germline CDR1 is MDHEN and CDR2 SYDVKM. CDR3 loop: CASSTGQGVSYEQYF.

The rearrangement joins TRBV5-5 to TRBJ2-7. This CDR3 is built from 11 residues. Germline V gene data show CDR1 as SGHKS and CDR2 as YYEKEE (reference sequence). CDR3 sequence: CASSDSYEQYF.

The chain joins TRBV20-1 to TRBJ2-1; TCRdb reports TRBD2, a call that lacks DNA to check it against. Germline CDR1 DFQATT, CDR2 SNEGSKA (reference sequence). This CDR3 has 15 amino acids. The CDR3 protein is CSARPLAGIYNEQFF.

This CDR3 is CSVEGATGTGELFF. The chain joins TRBV29-1 to TRBJ2-2. The CDR3 spans 14 residues. Per the germline V gene, CDR1 is SQVTM and CDR2 is ANQGSEA.

The chain recombines TRBV9 with TRBJ2-7. CDR1 and CDR2 from the germline V gene are SGDLS and YYNGEE. The CDR3 covers 13 residues. The CDR3 sequence: CASSVDIGYEQYF.

V usage is TRBV28 and J usage is TRBJ1-1; TCRdb reports TRBD1, a call that lacks DNA to check it against. The CDR3 is made up of 13 amino acids. Germline CDR1 MDHEN, CDR2 SYDVKM. CDR3 protein: CASSPPDRGKAFF.

The genes are TRBV12-3 or TRBV12-4 and TRBJ2-6. CDR3 size: 15 residues. CDR3: CASSLGVAGANVLTF.

The chain employs TRBV7-9 and TRBJ2-7; the D gene TCRdb calls, TRBD1, cannot be checked with no DNA. Germline V gene lookup returns CDR1 SEHNR and CDR2 FQNEAQ (reference sequence). The CDR3 contains 14 residues. Here the CDR3 reads CASSTGTASWEQYF.

J is TRBJ1-1 and V is TRBV29-1. This CDR3 is built from 12 residues. CDR1 is SQVTM and CDR2 is ANQGSEA in the germline V gene. This CDR3 reads CSVLRLNTEAFF.

V usage is TRBV12-5 and J usage is TRBJ1-1; TCRdb outputs TRBD1, but without DNA this stays unchecked. This CDR3 is built from 14 residues. CDR1 and CDR2 from the germline V gene are LGHNT and FRNRAP. This CDR3 reads CASVNGGLNTEAFF.

J is TRBJ1-1 and V is TRBV7-7; the D call of TRBD1 rests on TCRdb alone, since no DNA is present to check it. The germline V gene encodes CDR1 SSHAT and CDR2 FNYEAQ (reference sequence). The CDR3 length is 22 residues. CDR3 sequence reads: CASSPLPPPEGDSGAMNTEAFF.

This chain uses TRBV20-1 with TRBJ2-7; no DNA is available, so the TRBD2 call from TCRdb remains unchecked. The CDR3 spans 16 residues. CDR1 DFQATT and CDR2 SNEGSKA come from the germline V gene (reference sequence). CDR3 loop: CSARDFERGGSYEQYF.

The CDR3 spells CASSRDIGTTEAFF. The V call is TRBV4-3, the J call TRBJ1-1. The CDR3 covers 14 residues. The germline CDR1 and CDR2 sequences are LGHNA and YSLEER.

The chain recombines TRBV29-1 with TRBJ2-7; the TCRdb D gene call, TRBD1, has no DNA to confirm it. This CDR3 is built from 14 residues. Germline loops: CDR1 SQVTM, CDR2 ANQGSEA. CDR3 residues: CSVEEGAPDSEQYF.

The chain employs TRBV20-1 and TRBJ2-1; TCRdb calls TRBD1, which cannot be checked without DNA. This CDR3 is built from 14 residues. Germline V gives CDR1 DFQATT, CDR2 SNEGSKA (reference sequence). The CDR3 spells CSFERQGVYNEQFF.

The chain couples TRBV6-5 to TRBJ1-2; TCRdb reports TRBD1, a call that lacks DNA to check it against. Germline lookup yields CDR1 MNHEY and CDR2 SVGAGI. The CDR3 totals 13 residues. The CDR3 here is CASSYQGAYGYTF.

This chain uses TRBV14 with TRBJ2-5; TCRdb lists TRBD1, though no DNA is available to test this call. The CDR3 is 14 residues long. Germline V gives CDR1 SGHDN, CDR2 FVKESK. The CDR3 sequence: CASSQVTGRETQYF.

The rearrangement joins TRBV9 to TRBJ1-1. The CDR3 sequence is 16 residues long. Germline V gene lookup returns CDR1 SGDLS and CDR2 YYNGEE. CDR3 in amino acids: CASSASPASRGTEAFF. Using reference TRBV9 and TRBJ1-1 for the parts outside the CDR3, the full variable domain is DSGVTQTPKHLITATGQRVTLRCSPRSGDLSVYWYQQSLDQGLQFLIQYYNGEERAKGNILERFSAQQFPDLHSELNLSSLELGDSALYFCASSASPASRGTEAFFGQGTRLTVV.

The chain carries TRBV5-1 and TRBJ2-7; lacking DNA, the TRBD1 call made by TCRdb goes unchecked. The length of the CDR3 is 16 residues. The germline V gene encodes CDR1 SGHRS and CDR2 YFSETQ. The CDR3 loop reads CASSLDWPGVSEEQYF.

The chain uses TRBV29-1 and TRBJ2-7; TCRdb indicates TRBD1, and absent DNA this call remains unverified. The CDR3 length is 11 residues. CDR1 and CDR2 from the germline V gene are SQVTM and ANQGSEA. The CDR3 loop reads CSVAGQYEQYF.

The chain recombines TRBV29-1 with TRBJ2-1; TCRdb's assignment of TRBD1 cannot be checked, as there is no DNA. The CDR3 runs to 13 residues. Germline values: CDR1 SQVTM, CDR2 ANQGSEA. CDR3 sequence: CSVGTGSYNEQFF.

The chain recombines TRBV29-1 with TRBJ1-1; TCRdb returns TRBD1, unconfirmable since there is no DNA. The CDR3 sequence is 13 residues long. The germline V gene encodes CDR1 SQVTM and CDR2 ANQGSEA. CDR3 residues: CSVRTGGDTEAFF.

V and J are TRBV19 and TRBJ1-1; the D call of TRBD1 rests on TCRdb alone, since no DNA is present to check it. The CDR3 extends over 15 amino acids. Germline CDR1 reads LNHDA; CDR2 reads SQIVND (reference sequence). Here the CDR3 reads CASSMGDRGVTEAFF.